This T cell receptor beta chain was captured by sequencing in a study of shared clonotypes between healthy human individuals. Study summary: CD4 naive and CD4 memory each took three plates per donor, while CD8 naive took two and CD8 memory one. Whole-study findings and limits: Across a handful of donors, naive CD4 shared approximately 4.5%, naive CD8 3% to 3.5%, memory CD4 roughly 2.1%, memory CD8 approximately 0.4%.

This clone occurred once. The target antigen is unknown. This CDR3 comprises 16 residues. Germline CDR1 and CDR2: SGHRS and YFSETQ. Germline trimming cut 3 bases from V and 8 bases from J; bases unmatched to any gene: 16. The authors loaded roughly 200 ng DNA, roughly 27,000 T cell genomes, into sorted-subset replicate PCRs. Profiled with immunoSEQ multiplex PCR; TCRdb holds only in-frame clones, not every one. This table holds more than 2 million clones, almost 96% found once. V usage is TRBV5-1 and J usage is TRBJ1-2, with 7 bases identical to TRBD1. Sequenced sample: naive CD4+ T cells sorted from blood. This sample's subset: CD45RA+ positively selected. This receptor was identified in a man aged 18 to 29 in good health. CDR3 residues: CASSWDQQGPAGGYTF. CDR3 nucleotides: TGCGCCAGCAGCTGGGATCAACAGGGGCCCGCGGGGGGCTACACCTTC.